One and the same sample provided the 21 T cell receptor beta chains below, sequenced in a study of cytomegalovirus exposure and HLA in healthy donors. PCR primers comprised 60 Vbeta and 13 Jbeta primers. Some clones are missing from TCRdb's copy, which holds only in-frame ones; the method was immunoSEQ multiplex PCR. The sample shows over 150,000 clones, roughly 70% of them seen only once. The sample comprised PBMCs. Receptors were obtained from a man younger than 40 in good health and CMV-seronegative.

As concerns this clone: The junction shows a germline mismatch at one end, possibly a read error. The V call is TRBV9, the J call TRBJ1-5; perhaps TRBD1 as D (6 bases). Looked up from germline, CDR1 is SGDLS and CDR2 is YYNGEE. This CDR3 comprises 15 residues. CDR3 amino acids: CASSAQGISNQPQNF. CDR3 nucleotide sequence: TGTGCCAGCAGCGCCCAGGGGATTAGCAATCAGCCCCAGAATTTT.

The chain employs TRBV28 and TRBJ2-1; TRBD1 aligns across 7 bases. Per the germline V gene, CDR1 is MDHEN and CDR2 is SYDVKM. CDR3 length equals 14 residues. Trimming removed 7 bases from V and 4 bases from J; junction bases left unmatched: 7. In DNA form, the CDR3 reads TGTGCCAGCATCCTGGGACAGAGGTACAATGAGCAGTTCTTC. Translated, it gives CASILGQRYNEQFF.

V gene TRBV29-1 combines with J gene TRBJ1-3; the D gene is possibly TRBD1 (6 bases). Trimming removed 7 bases from V and 0 bases from J, with 13 bases in between. The CDR3 is 14 residues long. CDR1 and CDR2 from the germline V gene are SQVTM and ANQGSEA. In DNA, the CDR3 is TGCAGCGCAAAGACAGGCATCTCTGGAAACACCATATATTTT. Its translation is CSAKTGISGNTIYF.

The genes are TRBV7-3 and TRBJ2-3, with a weak D call TRBD2 (6 bases). Trimming left V 3 bases short and J 2 bases short, with 21 bases between. Germline-derived CDR1 and CDR2 are SGHTA and FQGTGA. This CDR3 region has 18 residues. CDR3 region: CASSFKLAAGWATDTQYF. The CDR3, as DNA: TGTGCCAGCAGCTTTAAATTAGCGGCGGGGTGGGCCACAGATACGCAGTATTTT.

The chain carries TRBV10-3 and TRBJ2-6; the D gene is possibly TRBD1 (6 bases). CDR1 and CDR2 from the germline V gene are ENHRY and SYGVKD. CDR3 length: 17 residues. Trimming removed 3 bases at V and 2 bases at J, with 14 bases between. This chain's CDR3 is CAISETTGWTGANVLTF. In DNA, the CDR3 is TGTGCCATCAGTGAAACTACAGGGTGGACTGGGGCCAACGTCCTGACTTTC.

The count of this clone is one. CDR3 sequence: CASSEAGSADTQYF. CDR3 nucleotide sequence: TGTGCCAGCAGTGAAGCGGGGTCAGCAGATACGCAGTATTTT. The chain joins TRBV25-1 to TRBJ2-3; D might be TRBD2 (6 bases). Between the trimmed V and J ends, which lost 2 bases and 4 bases, there was a span of 10 bases. Germline V gene lookup returns CDR1 MGHDK and CDR2 SYGVNS. The CDR3 has 14 residues.

The V call is TRBV28, the J call TRBJ1-5, with D unresolved. This CDR3 contains 13 residues. Germline V lookup: CDR1 MDHEN, CDR2 SYDVKM. The V end lost 9 bases, the J end lost 3 bases, and 12 bases lay between the germline ends. CDR3 coding DNA: TGTGCCAGTCTGTCGAGCCTCAATCAGCCCCAGCATTTT. This gives the protein CASLSSLNQPQHF.

The V gene is TRBV7-9, the J gene TRBJ1-3; D may be TRBD1 (5 bases). The CDR3 has 15 amino acids. V gave up 1 base and J gave up 4 bases, with 11 bases separating them. Germline-derived CDR1 and CDR2 are SEHNR and FQNEAQ (reference sequence). The CDR3 DNA sequence: TGTGCCAGCAGCTTAGACCCGCGGACAGGAAACACCATATATTTT. It codes for CASSLDPRTGNTIYF. Variable domain in full (rest from reference TRBV7-9 and TRBJ1-3): DTGVSQNPRHKITKRGQNVTFRCDPISEHNRLYWYRQTLGQGPEFLTYFQNEAQLEKSRLLSDRFSAERPKGSFSTLEIQRTEQGDSAMYLCASSLDPRTGNTIYFGEGSWLTVV.

This clone was found a few times. The chain has TRBV5-6 and TRBJ1-2; the D is unclear. Germline V gene sequence: CDR1 SGHDT, CDR2 YYEEEE. V was pared by 0 bases and J by 3 bases, with 3 bases between. The CDR3 loop spans 12 amino acids. The CDR3 sequence: CASSLADYGYTF. Here the CDR3 DNA reads TGTGCCAGCAGCTTGGCAGACTATGGCTACACCTTC.

The CDR3, as DNA: TGTGCCAGCAGCTTCCTCCCCTACGAGCAGTACTTC. Its protein product is CASSFLPYEQYF. The gene calls are TRBV13 and TRBJ2-7; the D is unclear. Trimming pared 3 bases from V and 2 bases from J, leaving 5 bases between. The CDR3 contains 12 residues. CDR1 and CDR2 from the germline V gene are PRHDT and FYEKMQ (reference sequence).

This clone has just a few counts. The chain combines TRBV15 with TRBJ1-2, with D tentatively TRBD1 (6 bases). This CDR3 region has 14 residues. Germline-derived CDR1 and CDR2 are LNHNV and YYDKDF (reference sequence). V was clipped by 0 bases and J by 5 bases, with 10 bases between them. This CDR3 is CATSRDQGRYGYTF. For the CDR3, the DNA is TGTGCCACCAGCAGAGACCAGGGGCGGTATGGCTACACCTTC.

Only one count was recorded for this clone. The chain employs TRBV7-9 and TRBJ2-2; 8 nucleotides align to TRBD1. V lost 1 base, J lost 4 bases, and 5 bases stayed unmatched. The CDR3 is 16 amino acids. Germline lookup yields CDR1 SEHNR and CDR2 FQNEAQ (reference sequence). The CDR3 reads CASSLEAGGGTGELFF. The CDR3 DNA sequence: TGTGCCAGCAGCTTAGAGGCAGGGGGCGGCACCGGGGAGCTGTTTTTT.

This clone was counted only a few times. This chain links TRBV6-1 with TRBJ1-5, with 9 nucleotides matching TRBD1. CDR3 size: 15 residues. The V gene end was trimmed by 2 bases and the J gene end by 6 bases; junction bases not matched to a gene: 5. From germline, CDR1 is MNHNS and CDR2 SASEGT. The CDR3, as DNA: TGTGCCAGCAGTGAATACAGGGGGCTTGGTCAGCCCCAGCATTTT. It translates to CASSEYRGLGQPQHF.

This chain connects TRBV7-9 to TRBJ2-7, with TRBD1 identical over 7 bases. The CDR3 has 15 amino acids. In germline, CDR1 is SEHNR, CDR2 FQNEAQ (reference sequence). V lost 5 bases and J lost 1; bases outside the gene matches: 8. This CDR3 is CASSPWTGTSYEQYF. CDR3 DNA: TGTGCCAGCAGCCCCTGGACAGGAACTTCCTACGAGCAGTACTTC.

V usage is TRBV7-9 and J usage is TRBJ2-7; TRBD2 matches at 8 bases. Germline values: CDR1 SEHNR, CDR2 FQNEAQ (reference sequence). This CDR3 has 15 amino acids. After removal of 1 base from V and 2 bases from J, the junction contained 4 bases not matched to a gene. CDR3 sequence reads: CASSLEAGEAYEQYF. The CDR3 nucleotides are TGTGCCAGCAGCTTAGAAGCGGGGGAAGCCTACGAGCAGTACTTC. The full variable domain, rest sourced from reference TRBV7-9 and TRBJ2-7, is DTGVSQNPRHKITKRGQNVTFRCDPISEHNRLYWYRQTLGQGPEFLTYFQNEAQLEKSRLLSDRFSAERPKGSFSTLEIQRTEQGDSAMYLCASSLEAGEAYEQYFGPGTRLTVT.

This chain joins TRBV5-4 and TRBJ2-3; 13 bases fit TRBD2. The CDR3 extends over 18 amino acids. V lost 0 bases and J lost 6; bases outside the gene matches: 10. The germline CDR1 and CDR2 sequences are SGHNT and YYREEE (reference sequence). CDR3 loop: CASSLGTSGGSLGDTQYF. The CDR3, as DNA: TGTGCCAGCAGCTTGGGGACTAGCGGGGGCTCCTTAGGGGATACGCAGTATTTT. The entire variable domain, with the rest obtained from reference TRBV5-4 and TRBJ2-3, is as follows: ETGVTQSPTHLIKTRGQQVTLRCSSQSGHNTVSWYQQALGQGPQFIFQYYREEENGRGNFPPRFSGLQFPNYSSELNVNALELDDSALYLCASSLGTSGGSLGDTQYFGPGTRLTVL.

The chain links TRBV5-1 to TRBJ2-5; 9 bases line up with TRBD2. Per the germline V gene, CDR1 is SGHRS and CDR2 is YFSETQ. The junction had 12 bases not matched to a gene; V was cut back by 4 bases and J by 5 bases. This CDR3 contains 16 residues. The CDR3, as DNA: TGCGCCAGCAGCCCCGCGCGTCTAGCGGGATTGGAGACCCAGTACTTC. Translated: CASSPARLAGLETQYF. Full variable domain (outside the CDR3, taken from reference TRBV5-1 and TRBJ2-5): KAGVTQTPRYLIKTRGQQVTLSCSPISGHRSVSWYQQTPGQGLQFLFEYFSETQRNKGNFPGRFSGRQFSNSRSEMNVSTLELGDSALYLCASSPARLAGLETQYFGPGTRLLVL.

This clone was counted only a few times. The V and J genes are TRBV2 and TRBJ1-1; D unclear. V shed 0 bases and J shed 5 bases, with 7 bases lying between them. CDR3 length: 13 residues. CDR1 is SNHLY and CDR2 is FYNNEI in the germline V gene. Here the CDR3 DNA reads TGTGCCAGCAGTGAAGCCTCGGGGACTGAAGCTTTCTTT. Residues: CASSEASGTEAFF.

This chain connects TRBV6-5 to TRBJ1-1; perhaps TRBD1 as D (6 bases). Trimming stripped 1 base from V and 3 bases from J, with 6 bases between. The CDR3 runs 13 residues. Germline lookup yields CDR1 MNHEY and CDR2 SVGAGI. Here the CDR3 reads CASSYWTDTEAFF. CDR3 nucleotides: TGTGCCAGCAGTTACTGGACAGACACTGAAGCTTTCTTT.

The sample holds one count of this clone. Other DNA sequences of this sample code for an identical CDR3. This chain uses TRBV6-1 with TRBJ2-2; 8 positions match TRBD1. Germline V gene sequence: CDR1 MNHNS, CDR2 SASEGT. The CDR3 spans 13 residues. With 8 bases clipped from V and 1 base from J, the junction kept 0 bases outside the gene matches. CDR3 nucleotides: TGTGCCAGCGACAGGGGGAACACCGGGGAGCTGTTTTTT. Translating it yields CASDRGNTGELFF.

The CDR3 DNA is TGTGCCACCAGCAGGTTGGGAGGGGGGTCCTACAATGAGCAGTTCTTC. Translated, it gives CATSRLGGGSYNEQFF. This rearrangement joins TRBV15 to TRBJ2-1; TRBD2 is a possible D gene (7 bases). The V gene lost 3 bases and the J gene lost 1 base, with 13 bases spanning the gap. Germline V gene lookup returns CDR1 LNHNV and CDR2 YYDKDF (reference sequence). There are 16 residues in the CDR3.